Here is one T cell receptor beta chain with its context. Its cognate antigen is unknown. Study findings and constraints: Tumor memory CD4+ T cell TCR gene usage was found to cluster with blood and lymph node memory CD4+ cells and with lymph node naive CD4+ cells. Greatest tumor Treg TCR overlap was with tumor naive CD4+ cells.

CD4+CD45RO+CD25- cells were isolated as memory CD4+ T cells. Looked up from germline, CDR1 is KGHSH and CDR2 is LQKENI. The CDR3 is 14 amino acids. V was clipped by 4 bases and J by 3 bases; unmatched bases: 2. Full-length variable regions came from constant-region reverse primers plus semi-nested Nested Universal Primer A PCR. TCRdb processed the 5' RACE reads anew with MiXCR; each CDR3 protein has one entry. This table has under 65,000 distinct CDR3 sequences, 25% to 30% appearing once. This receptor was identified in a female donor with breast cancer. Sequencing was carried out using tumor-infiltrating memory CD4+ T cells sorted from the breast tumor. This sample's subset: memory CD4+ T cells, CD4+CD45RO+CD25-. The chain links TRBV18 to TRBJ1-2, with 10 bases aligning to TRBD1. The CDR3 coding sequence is TGTGCCAGCTCACAAGGACAGGGGGACTATGGCTACACCTTC. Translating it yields CASSQGQGDYGYTF.